Presented here are 20 T cell receptor beta chains from one specimen sequenced in a study of OX40 agonist ivuxolimab in advanced cancers. The table came from immunoSEQ multiplex PCR; TCRdb's copy has only in-frame clones and leaves some out. The sample holds roughly 66,000 clones, around four fifths seen once. The sample consisted of CD4+ or CD8+ T cells sorted from blood, taken in a trial of the OX40 agonist ivuxolimab. Receptors were obtained from an adult with an advanced solid tumor such as melanoma, head and neck, liver or kidney cancer.

The gene calls are TRBV18 and TRBJ1-4, with 7 nucleotides matching TRBD1. The length of the CDR3 is 15 residues. V trimming: 6 bases; J trimming: 4 bases; junction bases outside the gene matches: 8. The V gene's germline CDR1 is KGHSH and CDR2 LQKENI. The CDR3 sequence: CASSPRGLINEKLFF. The DNA of the CDR3 is TGTGCCAGCTCCCCTAGGGGGCTTATTAATGAAAAACTGTTTTTT. Variable domain in full (rest from reference TRBV18 and TRBJ1-4): NAGVMQNPRHLVRRRGQEARLRCSPMKGHSHVYWYRQLPEEGLKFMVYLQKENIIDESGMPKERFSAEFPKEGPSILRIQQVVRGDSAAYFCASSPRGLINEKLFFGSGTQLSVL.

This chain links TRBV19 with TRBJ2-4; a possible D gene is TRBD1 (6 bases). V was pared by 5 bases and J by 0 bases, with 11 bases between. This CDR3 contains 15 residues. Per the germline V gene, CDR1 is LNHDA and CDR2 is SQIVND (reference sequence). CDR3 amino acids: CASSPTGLAKNIQYF. CDR3 bases: TGTGCCAGTAGTCCTACAGGGTTAGCCAAAAACATTCAGTACTTC.

The chain is built from TRBV18 and TRBJ2-6; D gene uncertain. The germline V and J ends were trimmed by 2 bases and 1 base, with 6 bases remaining between them. The CDR3 runs 15 residues. The V gene's germline CDR1 is KGHSH and CDR2 LQKENI. The CDR3 sequence: CASSPGESGANVLTF. CDR3 DNA: TGTGCCAGCTCACCAGGGGAATCTGGGGCCAACGTCCTGACTTTC.

This clone has a single count. The chain joins TRBV7-9 to TRBJ2-5, with D perhaps TRBD1 (5 bases). The J call may be in error: the DNA end matches TRBJ2-7 better. In germline, CDR1 is SEHNR, CDR2 FQNEAQ (reference sequence). The length of the CDR3 is 15 residues. CDR3 sequence (DNA): TGTGCCAGCAGCTTTGGTGACAGCAGCTCCTACGAGCAGTACTTC. This encodes CASSFGDSSSYEQYF.

This clone was seen a single time. V and J are TRBV18 and TRBJ1-1, with a possible D match to TRBD1 (6 bases). The length of the CDR3 is 16 residues. Germline CDR1 is KGHSH and CDR2 is LQKENI. V was shortened by 2 bases and J by 1 base, with 14 bases between the two germline ends. The CDR3 DNA sequence: TGTGCCAGCTCACCAAATCCGCAGGGGCCGAACACTGAAGCTTTCTTT. This encodes CASSPNPQGPNTEAFF.

This clone has just a few counts. V and J are TRBV6-5 and TRBJ1-3; the D is unclear. The CDR3 spans 13 residues. Looked up from germline, CDR1 is MNHEY and CDR2 is SVGAGI. V dropped 7 bases and J dropped 0 bases, with 7 bases sitting between them. The CDR3 sequence is CASISYSGNTIYF. In DNA, the CDR3 is TGTGCCAGCATTTCATACTCTGGAAACACCATATATTTT.

This clone occurred a few times. This chain links TRBV14 with TRBJ2-5, with a tentative D call TRBD2 (6 bases). Germline-derived CDR1 and CDR2 are SGHDN and FVKESK. V lost 7 bases to trimming and J lost 0 bases, with 12 bases between them. This CDR3 is built from 14 residues. The DNA for the CDR3 is TGTGCCAGCAAGGGCGGGGAGTACCAAGAGACCCAGTACTTC. As protein: CASKGGEYQETQYF.

The V call is TRBV5-4, the J call TRBJ1-4; D is perhaps TRBD1 (6 bases). Germline V gives CDR1 SGHNT, CDR2 YYREEE (reference sequence). Between the trimmed V and J ends, which lost 4 bases and 3 bases, there was a span of 13 bases. CDR3 length: 15 residues. CDR3 coding DNA: TGTGCCAGCAGCCCCCCAGGGGAGGCTAATGAAAAACTGTTTTTT. Its protein is CASSPPGEANEKLFF.

This chain joins TRBV7-3 and TRBJ2-3, with 7 bases fitting TRBD2. This CDR3 is 14 amino acids long. Germline trimming cut 2 bases from V and 2 bases from J; bases unmatched to any gene: 1. CDR1 is SGHTA, CDR2 FQGTGA, per germline. DNA for the CDR3: TGTGCCAGCAGCTTAGCGGGAGCCACAGATACGCAGTATTTT. The encoded protein is CASSLAGATDTQYF.

For this clone: The same CDR3 can be traced to other DNA sequences in this sample. This rearrangement joins TRBV7-9 to TRBJ2-7; D gene ambiguous. The CDR3 is 13 amino acids. Germline loops: CDR1 SEHNR, CDR2 FQNEAQ (reference sequence). Trimming pared 1 base from V and 3 bases from J, leaving 7 bases between. CDR3 bases: TGTGCCAGCAGCTTAGTGTGGAGCTACGAGCAGTACTTC. This gives the protein CASSLVWSYEQYF.

The chain links TRBV4-3 to TRBJ2-7, with 8 bases lining up with TRBD2. Looked up from germline, CDR1 is LGHNA and CDR2 is YSLEER. This CDR3 is 16 amino acids long. The ends lost 0 bases at V and 2 bases at J; junction bases unmatched: 6. CDR3 protein: CASSQDSGAGAYEQYF. CDR3 nucleotides: TGCGCCAGCAGCCAAGATAGTGGAGCGGGAGCCTACGAGCAGTACTTC.

The chain recombines TRBV28 with TRBJ2-1; 10 bases are shared with TRBD2. This CDR3 spans 15 amino acids. The V gene's germline CDR1 is MDHEN and CDR2 SYDVKM. Trimming took 2 bases from V and 6 from J; bases not matched to a gene: 4. CDR3 residues: CASSLLAGDTNEQFF. The DNA of the CDR3 is TGTGCCAGCAGTTTACTAGCGGGAGACACCAATGAGCAGTTCTTC.

The rearrangement joins TRBV19 to TRBJ2-1; 7 nucleotides agree with TRBD1. After removal of 3 bases from V and 0 bases from J, the junction contained 8 bases not matched to a gene. The CDR3 is 17 residues long. CDR1 and CDR2 from the germline V gene are LNHDA and SQIVND (reference sequence). CDR3 in DNA: TGTGCCAGTAGTATCCTTCGAGGGGGCCGCTCCTACAATGAGCAGTTCTTC. This sequence encodes CASSILRGGRSYNEQFF. Complete variable domain (other parts from reference TRBV19 and TRBJ2-1): DGGITQSPKYLFRKEGQNVTLSCEQNLNHDAMYWYRQDPGQGLRLIYYSQIVNDFQKGDIAEGYSVSREKKESFPLTVTSAQKNPTAFYLCASSILRGGRSYNEQFFGPGTRLTVL.

The chain carries TRBV29-1 and TRBJ2-7, with TRBD1 matching 8 bases. The germline CDR1 and CDR2 sequences are SQVTM and ANQGSEA. This CDR3 has 13 residues. V dropped 3 bases and J dropped 6; count of bases not matched to a gene: 7. The CDR3, as DNA: TGCAGCGTTGAGCGGACAGGGAAGGGCGAGCAGTACTTC. As protein: CSVERTGKGEQYF.

This clone was counted once. The chain couples TRBV19 to TRBJ2-3; a possible D gene is TRBD1 (6 bases). Trimming took off 4 bases at V and 4 bases at J, with 15 bases between the two ends. This CDR3 has 15 residues. CDR1 and CDR2 from the germline V gene are LNHDA and SQIVND (reference sequence). Written as DNA, the CDR3 is TGTGCCAGTAGTACCCAGGGGAGAATGCCAGATACGCAGTATTTT. It yields the protein CASSTQGRMPDTQYF.

This sequence joins TRBV6-4 and TRBJ2-7; no definite D call. CDR3 size: 11 residues. V was shortened by 7 bases and J by 9 bases, with 13 bases between the two germline ends. CDR1 is MRHNA and CDR2 is SNTAGT in the germline V gene. The chain's CDR3 is CASMPVPLQYF. In nucleotides, the CDR3 is TGTGCCAGCATGCCCGTCCCCTTGCAGTACTTC.

The chain links TRBV7-9 to TRBJ1-2, with D possibly TRBD1 on 6 matching bases. This CDR3 region has 14 residues. Trimming took off 1 base at V and 6 bases at J, with 12 bases between the two ends. Per the germline V gene, CDR1 is SEHNR and CDR2 is FQNEAQ (reference sequence). The chain's CDR3 is CASSLGDAGDGYTF. The CDR3 DNA is TGTGCCAGCAGCTTAGGCGACGCAGGGGATGGCTACACCTTC. The variable domain in full, with the rest retrieved from reference TRBV7-9 and TRBJ1-2, is DTGVSQNPRHKITKRGQNVTFRCDPISEHNRLYWYRQTLGQGPEFLTYFQNEAQLEKSRLLSDRFSAERPKGSFSTLEIQRTEQGDSAMYLCASSLGDAGDGYTFGSGTRLTVV.

This clone was counted between two and nine times. The V gene is TRBV7-2, the J gene TRBJ1-5, with D unresolved. The CDR3 is 15 residues long. Germline V gene lookup returns CDR1 SGHTA and CDR2 FQGNSA. V gave up 3 bases and J gave up 3 bases, with 12 bases separating them. This CDR3 reads CASSLVQVINQPQHF. As DNA, the CDR3 is TGTGCCAGCAGCTTGGTTCAGGTAATCAATCAGCCCCAGCATTTT.

The rearrangement joins TRBV19 to TRBJ2-7; D might be TRBD1 (6 bases). The CDR3 contains 11 residues. Deletions cut 7 bases from V and 4 bases from J, with 8 bases between. Germline values: CDR1 LNHDA, CDR2 SQIVND (reference sequence). The CDR3 DNA is TGTGCCAGTATGGGGACATACGAGCAGTACTTC. Its protein product is CASMGTYEQYF.

V is TRBV18 and J is TRBJ1-4, with D hard to call. The germline gives CDR1 KGHSH, CDR2 LQKENI. CDR3 length equals 13 residues. The V end was cut by 2 bases, the J end by 4 bases, with 5 bases between. CDR3 in amino acids: CASSPSVNEKLFF. Here the CDR3 DNA reads TGTGCCAGCTCACCATCGGTTAATGAAAAACTGTTTTTT.